This entry features one T cell receptor (beta chain) sequence. As every portion of the isolated RNA was reverse transcribed, the sequencing read expressed TCRB transcripts. Clones were sequenced by immunoSEQ multiplex PCR, and TCRdb holds only the in-frame ones, with some missing. The sample holds 200,000 to 250,000 clones, roughly an eighth seen once. V was clipped by 0 bases and J by 1 base; unmatched bases: 1. This CDR3 contains 16 residues. Germline V lookup: CDR1 SGDLS, CDR2 YYNGEE. The entry originates in a study of beta chain features in type 1 diabetes. The chain is built from TRBV9 and TRBJ2-5, with 12 positions matching TRBD1. Material: naive CD4+ T cells from blood. The receptor's source is a woman in her thirties or forties in good health. The CDR3 sequence: CASSVGGQGAQETQYF. The DNA for the CDR3 is TGTGCCAGCAGCGTAGGGGGACAGGGGGCCCAAGAGACCCAGTACTTC.